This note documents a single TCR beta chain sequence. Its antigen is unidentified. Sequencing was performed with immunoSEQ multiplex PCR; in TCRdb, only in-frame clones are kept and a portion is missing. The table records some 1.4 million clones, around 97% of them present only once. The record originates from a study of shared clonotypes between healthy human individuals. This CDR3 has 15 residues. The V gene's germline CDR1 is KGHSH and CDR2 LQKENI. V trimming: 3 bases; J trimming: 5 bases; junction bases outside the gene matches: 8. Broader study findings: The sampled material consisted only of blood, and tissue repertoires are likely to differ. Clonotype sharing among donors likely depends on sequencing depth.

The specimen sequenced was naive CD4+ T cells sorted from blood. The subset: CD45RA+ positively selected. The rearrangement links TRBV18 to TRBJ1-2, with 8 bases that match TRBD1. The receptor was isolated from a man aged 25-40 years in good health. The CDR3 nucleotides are TGTGCCAGCTCACCGGGACAGGATGGACTTTATGGCTACACCTTC. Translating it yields CASSPGQDGLYGYTF.